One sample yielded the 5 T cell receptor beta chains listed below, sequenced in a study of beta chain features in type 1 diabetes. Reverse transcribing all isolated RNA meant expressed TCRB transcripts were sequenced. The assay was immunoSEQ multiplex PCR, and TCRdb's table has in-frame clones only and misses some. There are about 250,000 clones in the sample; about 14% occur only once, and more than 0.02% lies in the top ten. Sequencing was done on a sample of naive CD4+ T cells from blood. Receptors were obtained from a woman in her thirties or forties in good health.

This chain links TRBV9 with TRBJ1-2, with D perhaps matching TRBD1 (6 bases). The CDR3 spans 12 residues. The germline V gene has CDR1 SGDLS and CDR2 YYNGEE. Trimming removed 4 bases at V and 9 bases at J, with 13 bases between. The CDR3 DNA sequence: TGTGCCAGCAGCCTAGGTGGGGGCAGCTACACCTTC. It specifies CASSLGGGSYTF.

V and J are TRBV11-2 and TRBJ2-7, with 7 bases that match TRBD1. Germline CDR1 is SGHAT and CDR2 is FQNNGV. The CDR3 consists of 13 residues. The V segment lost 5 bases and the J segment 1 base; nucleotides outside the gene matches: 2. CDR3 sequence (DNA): TGTGCCAGCAGCATGGACAGGTCCTACGAGCAGTACTTC. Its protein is CASSMDRSYEQYF.

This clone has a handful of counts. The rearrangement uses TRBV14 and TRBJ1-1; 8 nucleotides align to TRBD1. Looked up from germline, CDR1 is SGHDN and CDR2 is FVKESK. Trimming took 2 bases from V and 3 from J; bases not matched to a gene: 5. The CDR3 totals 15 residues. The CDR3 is CASSQLRGRYTEAFF. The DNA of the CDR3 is TGTGCCAGCAGCCAACTCAGGGGGCGTTACACTGAAGCTTTCTTT.

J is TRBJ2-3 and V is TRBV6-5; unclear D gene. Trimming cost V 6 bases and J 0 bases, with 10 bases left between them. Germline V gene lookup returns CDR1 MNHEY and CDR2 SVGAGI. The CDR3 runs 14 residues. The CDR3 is CASSTYPSTDTQYF. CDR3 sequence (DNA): TGTGCCAGCAGCACATACCCTAGCACAGATACGCAGTATTTT.

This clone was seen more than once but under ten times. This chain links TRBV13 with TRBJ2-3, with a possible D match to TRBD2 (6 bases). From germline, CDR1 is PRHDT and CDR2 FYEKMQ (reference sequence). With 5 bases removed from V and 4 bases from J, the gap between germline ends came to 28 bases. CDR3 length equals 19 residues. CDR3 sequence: CASSARNLALATLSDTQYF. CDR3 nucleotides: TGTGCCAGCAGCGCGCGTAATTTGGCACTAGCAACCCTGTCAGATACGCAGTATTTT.